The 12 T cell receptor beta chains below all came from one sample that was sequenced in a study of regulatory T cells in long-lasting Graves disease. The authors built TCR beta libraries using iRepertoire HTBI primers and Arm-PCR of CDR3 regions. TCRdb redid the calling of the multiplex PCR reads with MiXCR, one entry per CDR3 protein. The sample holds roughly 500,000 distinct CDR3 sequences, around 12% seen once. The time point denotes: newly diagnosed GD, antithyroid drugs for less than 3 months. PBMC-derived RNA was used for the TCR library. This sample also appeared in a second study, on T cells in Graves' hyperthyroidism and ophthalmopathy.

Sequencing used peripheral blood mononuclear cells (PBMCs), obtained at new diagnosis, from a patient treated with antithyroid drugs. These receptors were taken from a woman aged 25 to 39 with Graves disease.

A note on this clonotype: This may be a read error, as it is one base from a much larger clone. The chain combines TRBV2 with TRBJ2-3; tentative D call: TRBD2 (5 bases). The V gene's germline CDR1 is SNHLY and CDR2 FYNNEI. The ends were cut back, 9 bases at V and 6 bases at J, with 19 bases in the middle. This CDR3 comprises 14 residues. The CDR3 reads CASFGVFNGDTQYF. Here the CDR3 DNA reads TGTGCCAGTTTCGGGGTTTTTAATGGGGATACGCAGTATTTT.

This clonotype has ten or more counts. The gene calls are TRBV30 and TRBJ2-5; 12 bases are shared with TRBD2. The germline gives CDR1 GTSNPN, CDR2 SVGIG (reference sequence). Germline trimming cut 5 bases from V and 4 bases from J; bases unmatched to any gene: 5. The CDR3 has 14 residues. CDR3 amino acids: CAWGPGLAGETQYF. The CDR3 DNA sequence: TGTGCCTGGGGACCGGGACTAGCGGGAGAGACCCAGTACTTC.

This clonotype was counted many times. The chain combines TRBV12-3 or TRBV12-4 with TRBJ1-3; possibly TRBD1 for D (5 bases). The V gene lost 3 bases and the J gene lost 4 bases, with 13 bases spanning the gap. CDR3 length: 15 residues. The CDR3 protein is CASSFFGAPGNTIYF. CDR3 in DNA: TGTGCCAGCAGTTTTTTTGGGGCTCCAGGAAACACCATATATTTT.

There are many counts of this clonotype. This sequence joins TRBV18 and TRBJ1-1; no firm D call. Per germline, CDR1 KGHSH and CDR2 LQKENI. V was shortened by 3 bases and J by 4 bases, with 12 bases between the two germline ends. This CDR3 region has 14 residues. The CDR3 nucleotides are TGTGCCAGCTCACCCCGGACGGTATCCACTGAAGCTTTCTTT. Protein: CASSPRTVSTEAFF.

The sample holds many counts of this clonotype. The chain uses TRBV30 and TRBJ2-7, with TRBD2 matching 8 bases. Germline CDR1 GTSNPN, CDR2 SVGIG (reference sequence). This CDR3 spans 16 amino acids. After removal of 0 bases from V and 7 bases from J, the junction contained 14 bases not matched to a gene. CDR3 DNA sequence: TGTGCCTGGAGTGTCCCGAGGTTCCGACTAGCGAGGGAGCAGTACTTC. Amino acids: CAWSVPRFRLAREQYF.

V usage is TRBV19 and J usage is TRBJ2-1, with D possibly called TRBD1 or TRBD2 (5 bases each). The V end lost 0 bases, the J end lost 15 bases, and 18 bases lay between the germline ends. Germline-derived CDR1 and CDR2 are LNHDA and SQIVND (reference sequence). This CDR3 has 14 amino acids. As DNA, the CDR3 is TGTGCCAGTAGTATAGATCCGGCCGGGACCCTATCGTTCTTC. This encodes CASSIDPAGTLSFF.

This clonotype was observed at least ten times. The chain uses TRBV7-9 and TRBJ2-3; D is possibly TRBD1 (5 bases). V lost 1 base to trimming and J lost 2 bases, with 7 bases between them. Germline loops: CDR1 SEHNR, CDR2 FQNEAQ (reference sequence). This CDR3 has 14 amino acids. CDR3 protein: CASSLGRVTDTQYF. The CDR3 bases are TGTGCCAGCAGCTTAGGCAGGGTCACAGATACGCAGTATTTT.

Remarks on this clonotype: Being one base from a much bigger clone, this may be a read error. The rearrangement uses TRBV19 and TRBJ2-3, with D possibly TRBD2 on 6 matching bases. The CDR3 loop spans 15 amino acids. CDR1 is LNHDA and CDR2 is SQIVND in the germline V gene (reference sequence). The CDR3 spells CASTLGGAGSDTKYF. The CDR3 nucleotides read TGTGCCAGTACCCTGGGGGGAGCTGGGTCGGATACGAAGTATTTT.

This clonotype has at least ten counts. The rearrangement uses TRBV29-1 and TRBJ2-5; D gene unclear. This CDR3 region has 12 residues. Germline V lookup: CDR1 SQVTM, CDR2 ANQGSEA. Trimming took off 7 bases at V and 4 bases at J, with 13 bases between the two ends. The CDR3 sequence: CSAILSVETQYF. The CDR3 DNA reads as TGCAGCGCCATACTGTCGGTAGAGACCCAGTACTTC. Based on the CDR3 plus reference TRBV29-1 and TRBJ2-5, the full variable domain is SAVISQKPSRDICQRGTSLTIQCQVDSQVTMMFWYRQQPGQSLTLIATANQGSEATYESGFVIDKFPISRPNLTFSTLTVSNMSPEDSSIYLCSAILSVETQYFGPGTRLLVL.

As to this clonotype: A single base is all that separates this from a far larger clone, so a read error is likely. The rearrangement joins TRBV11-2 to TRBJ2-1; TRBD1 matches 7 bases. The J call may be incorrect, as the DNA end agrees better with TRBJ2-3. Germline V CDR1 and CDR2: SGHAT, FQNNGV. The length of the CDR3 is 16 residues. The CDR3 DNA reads TGTGCCCGGAGTCGGGGACAGCCCTTTAGTGGAGATACGCAGTATTTT. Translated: CARSRGQPFSGDTQYF.

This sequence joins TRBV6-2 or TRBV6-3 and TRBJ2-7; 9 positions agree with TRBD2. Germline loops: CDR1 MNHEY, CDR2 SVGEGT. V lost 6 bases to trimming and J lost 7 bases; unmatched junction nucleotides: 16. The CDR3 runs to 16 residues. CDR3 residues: CASSQRGAGGPGEQYF. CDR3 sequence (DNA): TGTGCCAGCAGCCAGCGGGGTGCGGGAGGGCCGGGGGAGCAGTACTTC.

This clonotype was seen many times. The chain's CDR3 is CASSSQTGGETQYF. The CDR3 nucleotides read TGTGCCAGCAGCTCGCAGACAGGCGGCGAGACCCAGTACTTC. The rearrangement links TRBV11-2 to TRBJ2-5; TRBD1 might be the D (6 bases). CDR3 length: 14 residues. Germline-derived CDR1 and CDR2 are SGHAT and FQNNGV. V was cut by 4 bases and J by 5 bases, with 14 bases left in between.